The TCR beta chain under discussion was sequenced for a study of blood T cell repertoires in COVID-19. Study summary: Acute-phase and convalescent COVID-19 samples originated in the United States, Italy and Spain. T cells, B-cell-depleted T cells, or PBMCs provided the cDNA or gDNA that served as material.

V lost 5 bases, J lost 0 bases, and 11 bases lay in between. The CDR3 covers 15 residues. The germline CDR1 and CDR2 sequences are MNHEY and SVGEGT. Original analysis: The assay estimated nucleated cells by amplifying reference gene primers. Here immunoSEQ multiplex PCR was the method, and the copy in TCRdb shows in-frame clones only, minus some. V and J calls plus clone size are reproduced from that table; the DNA served to infer D and trimming. The sample lists some 150,000 clones, more than 80% seen once, with 3% to 3.5% in the top ten. The clonotype was recovered from a woman between 55 and 75 years old with active COVID-19. The rearrangement links TRBV6-2 or TRBV6-3 to TRBJ2-1; D possibly corresponds to TRBD2 (5 bases). Material for sequencing was peripheral blood. CDR3 in amino acids: CASSQDLSSYNEQFF. CDR3 DNA: TGTGCCAGCAGTCAGGACTTGAGCTCCTACAATGAGCAGTTCTTC.